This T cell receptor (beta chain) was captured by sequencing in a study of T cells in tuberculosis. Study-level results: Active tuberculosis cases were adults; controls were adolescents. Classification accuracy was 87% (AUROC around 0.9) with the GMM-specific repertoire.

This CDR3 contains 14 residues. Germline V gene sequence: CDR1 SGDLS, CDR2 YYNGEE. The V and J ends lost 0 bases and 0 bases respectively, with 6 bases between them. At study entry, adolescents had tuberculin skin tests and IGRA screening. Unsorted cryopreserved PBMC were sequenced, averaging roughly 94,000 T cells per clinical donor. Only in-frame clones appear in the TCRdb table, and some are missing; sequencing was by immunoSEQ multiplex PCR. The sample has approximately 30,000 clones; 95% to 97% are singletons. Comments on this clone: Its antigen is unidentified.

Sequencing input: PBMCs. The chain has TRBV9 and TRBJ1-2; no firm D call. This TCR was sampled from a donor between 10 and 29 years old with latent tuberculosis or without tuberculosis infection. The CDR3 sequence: CASSVDTANYGYTF. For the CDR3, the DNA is TGTGCCAGCAGCGTAGATACAGCTAACTATGGCTACACCTTC.